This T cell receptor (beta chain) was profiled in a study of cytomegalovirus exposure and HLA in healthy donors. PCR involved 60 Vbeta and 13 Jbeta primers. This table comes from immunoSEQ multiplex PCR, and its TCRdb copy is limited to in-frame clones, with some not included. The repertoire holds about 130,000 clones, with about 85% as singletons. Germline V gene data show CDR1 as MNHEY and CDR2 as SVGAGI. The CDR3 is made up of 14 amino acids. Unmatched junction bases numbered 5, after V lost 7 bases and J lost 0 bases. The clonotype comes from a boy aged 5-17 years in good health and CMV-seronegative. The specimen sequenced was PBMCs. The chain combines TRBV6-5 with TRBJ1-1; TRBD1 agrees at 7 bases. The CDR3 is CASISQGLNTEAFF. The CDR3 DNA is TGTGCCAGCATTTCACAGGGGTTGAACACTGAAGCTTTCTTT.